The 16 T cell receptor beta chains listed next were all sequenced from one sample in a study of beta chain features in type 1 diabetes. The entirety of the isolated RNA underwent reverse transcription, so expressed TCRB transcripts were sequenced. Profiled with immunoSEQ multiplex PCR; TCRdb holds only in-frame clones, not every one. The top ten hold 0.044% of the sample, which has 360,000 or so clones, roughly a fifth seen once. Sequenced material: naive CD4+ T cells from blood. The receptors originated from a woman aged 18-35 years in good health.

This clone has more than one count but fewer than ten. The CDR3 bases are TGTGCCAGCAGCCTCTCTAGCGGGGGGGAGAATGAGCAGTTCTTC. This sequence encodes CASSLSSGGENEQFF. The V call is TRBV7-3, the J call TRBJ2-1, with TRBD2 matching 12 bases. The CDR3 is made up of 15 amino acids. V gave up 5 bases and J gave up 7 bases; unmatched junction bases: 6. The germline gives CDR1 SGHTA, CDR2 FQGTGA.

In its sample, this clone was seen a few times. The rearrangement links TRBV4-2 to TRBJ2-3; 11 bases agree with TRBD2. Germline-derived CDR1 and CDR2 are LGHNA and YNFKEQ. CDR3 length: 17 amino acids. V was pared by 4 bases and J by 4 bases, with 10 bases of the junction left unmatched. The CDR3 DNA is TGTGCCAGCAGCCCAAAGGGGCTAGCGGGGGGTCCAGATACGCAGTATTTT. Amino acid sequence: CASSPKGLAGGPDTQYF.

The chain is built from TRBV5-1 and TRBJ2-5; the match to TRBD2 covers 10 bases. After removal of 6 bases from V and 1 base from J, the junction contained 3 bases not matched to a gene. The CDR3 runs 14 residues. Per the germline V gene, CDR1 is SGHRS and CDR2 is YFSETQ. Here the CDR3 reads CASIAGGPQETQYF. CDR3 bases: TGCGCCAGCATAGCGGGGGGCCCCCAAGAGACCCAGTACTTC.

This clone showed up just a few times. Other DNA variants within this sample encode the same CDR3. The V call is TRBV5-1, the J call TRBJ1-1; D call uncertain. In germline, CDR1 is SGHRS, CDR2 YFSETQ. The CDR3 extends over 14 amino acids. The V and J ends lost 1 base and 2 bases respectively, with 9 bases between them. CDR3 in DNA: TGCGCCAGCAGCTTGCGAACAGTTAACACTGAAGCTTTCTTT. Protein product: CASSLRTVNTEAFF.

This clone has a handful of counts. This sample includes further DNA sequences coding for the same CDR3. V usage is TRBV20-1 and J usage is TRBJ2-7, with a tentative D call TRBD1 (6 bases). The CDR3 consists of 10 residues. Germline V gives CDR1 DFQATT, CDR2 SNEGSKA (reference sequence). V dropped 7 bases and J dropped 4 bases, with 8 bases sitting between them. The CDR3 DNA follows: TGCAGTGTGGGGGCTTACGAGCAGTACTTC. Protein: CSVGAYEQYF.

The rearrangement joins TRBV29-1 to TRBJ2-1, with 9 positions matching TRBD2. The V and J ends lost 4 bases and 2 bases, in that order; junction bases with no gene match: 9. This CDR3 comprises 16 residues. Germline V gene lookup returns CDR1 SQVTM and CDR2 ANQGSEA. In DNA, the CDR3 is TGCAGCGTTGGGACTAGCGCCTCGTCGGCCTACAATGAGCAGTTCTTC. It is translated as CSVGTSASSAYNEQFF.

This clone occurred a few times. The chain couples TRBV30 to TRBJ2-5; 9 bases are shared with TRBD2. Germline lookup yields CDR1 GTSNPN and CDR2 SVGIG (reference sequence). Trimming cost V 3 bases and J 5 bases; bases outside gene matches: 13. CDR3 size: 16 residues. CDR3 bases: TGTGCCTGGAGAACTAGCGGGTATTCGGTTCGGGAGACCCAGTACTTC. This codes for CAWRTSGYSVRETQYF.

This clone was seen a handful of times. This rearrangement joins TRBV30 to TRBJ1-4; unclear D gene. Germline V gene sequence: CDR1 GTSNPN, CDR2 SVGIG (reference sequence). V lost 3 bases, J lost 16 bases, and 21 bases lay in between. The CDR3 length is 13 residues. The CDR3 nucleotides are TGTGCCTGGAGATACCCGCACCTCGCAAACAGGTTTTTT. Encoded protein: CAWRYPHLANRFF.

The V call is TRBV18, the J call TRBJ1-1; no reliable D call. Trimming removed 3 bases at V and 4 bases at J, with 18 bases between. CDR3 length: 16 residues. Germline CDR1 reads KGHSH; CDR2 reads LQKENI. The CDR3: CASSPSNKGVGTEAFF. For the CDR3, the DNA is TGTGCCAGCTCACCCTCCAACAAGGGAGTCGGCACTGAAGCTTTCTTT.

This sequence joins TRBV6-5 and TRBJ2-1, with D perhaps matching TRBD2 (6 bases). The CDR3 consists of 12 residues. V was clipped by 6 bases and J by 10 bases, with 13 bases between them. Germline CDR1 is MNHEY and CDR2 is SVGAGI. In DNA form, the CDR3 reads TGTGCCAGCAGCCCCCGGGCGGGGGAGCAGTTCTTC. Its translation: CASSPRAGEQFF.

This clone was detected a few times. The chain uses TRBV4-1 and TRBJ2-2; TRBD2 aligns across 7 bases. Germline CDR1 is MGHRA and CDR2 is YSYEKL. The junction had 10 bases not matched to a gene; V was cut back by 4 bases and J by 5 bases. This CDR3 comprises 16 residues. In DNA, the CDR3 is TGCGCCAGCAGCCGCCCGACTAGCCTGACGACCGGGGAGCTGTTTTTT. Its protein is CASSRPTSLTTGELFF.

This clone was counted only a few times. The V call is TRBV5-4, the J call TRBJ2-3; D is possibly TRBD2 (5 bases). CDR3 length: 16 amino acids. Germline loops: CDR1 SGHNT, CDR2 YYREEE (reference sequence). The V gene lost 6 bases and the J gene lost 4 bases, with 21 bases spanning the gap. DNA for the CDR3: TGTGCCAGCACCATAGGACTGGAGGATGGGGCAGATACGCAGTATTTT. Protein sequence: CASTIGLEDGADTQYF.

This clone was observed a handful of times. The J gene is TRBJ2-1, the V gene TRBV19; D gene ambiguous. Germline CDR1 and CDR2: LNHDA and SQIVND (reference sequence). The V and J ends lost 1 base and 8 bases respectively, with 6 bases between them. This CDR3 is built from 12 residues. CDR3 region: CASSIVGDEQFF. The CDR3 nucleotides are TGTGCCAGTAGTATAGTCGGAGATGAGCAGTTCTTC.

CDR3 sequence (DNA): TGTGCCAGCTCCAGAGGAGAGAACACTGAAGCTTTCTTT. This codes for CASSRGENTEAFF. V gene TRBV18 combines with J gene TRBJ1-1, with D hard to call. V lost 6 bases and J lost 1, with 9 bases in between. CDR3 length equals 13 residues. Germline-derived CDR1 and CDR2 are KGHSH and LQKENI.

The chain couples TRBV7-2 to TRBJ2-3; D perhaps matches TRBD1 (6 bases). Germline values: CDR1 SGHTA, CDR2 FQGNSA. The CDR3 sequence is 15 residues long. Trimming left V 1 base short and J 6 bases short, with 14 bases between. The CDR3 DNA sequence: TGTGCCAGCAGCTTAGTTTCAGGGGCCTCTGATACGCAGTATTTT. The encoded protein is CASSLVSGASDTQYF.

V and J are TRBV7-9 and TRBJ1-2; D gene unclear. Germline CDR1 reads SEHNR; CDR2 reads FQNEAQ (reference sequence). CDR3 length equals 13 residues. V lost 3 bases and J lost 8, with 13 bases in between. CDR3 DNA sequence: TGTGCCAGCAGCTTGGGAACCAGCGGCGGCTACACCTTC. This codes for CASSLGTSGGYTF.